This TCR beta chain appears in the sequencing data of a study of T cells in Graves' hyperthyroidism and ophthalmopathy. On the study more broadly: Peripheral blood was obtained at initial diagnosis, preceding any treatment.

RNA transcripts gave rise to amplified TCR beta CDR3 regions. The TCR CDR3 was amplified in a first-round RT-PCR using the HTBI primer set. Via MiXCR, TCRdb re-called the multiplex PCR reads, giving one row per CDR3 protein. Of about 350,000 distinct CDR3 sequences listed, about 17% are singletons. The germline CDR1 and CDR2 sequences are SGDLS and YYNGEE. V was shortened by 0 bases and J by 6 bases, with 12 bases between the two germline ends. The CDR3 is made up of 15 amino acids. Findings of the study overall: In the analysis, a 13 V-J model separated ophthalmopathy from stable hyperthyroidism. Most clonotypes expanded in the thyroid (above 0.001) were also present in blood.

This clonotype was found once. Its specificity is unknown. The sample was blood. This receptor was identified in a woman aged 25 to 45 with Graves' hyperthyroidism that later progressed to Graves' ophthalmopathy. The rearrangement links TRBV9 to TRBJ2-2; D possibly corresponds to TRBD2 (6 bases). This chain's CDR3 is CASSVELEGSGELFF. The CDR3 DNA reads TGTGCCAGCAGCGTAGAATTGGAGGGGTCCGGGGAGCTGTTTTTT.